This T cell receptor (beta chain) originates from a study of Ad26.COV2.S vaccination and SARS-CoV-2 variants. The sample holds a few counts of this clone. The CDR3 contains 14 residues. The V end lost 11 bases, the J end lost 2 bases, and 16 bases lay between the germline ends. CDR1 and CDR2 (germline): LNHDA, SQIVND (reference sequence). Noted treatment: some 20 received Ad26.COV2.S at low or high dose, single or two shots; a few received placebo; per-sample allocation not given. It was on day 63 after the first vaccine or placebo injection that samples were taken. The protocol was immunoSEQ multiplex PCR, while the TCRdb copy is restricted to in-frame clones and leaves out a portion. The data hold approximately 400,000 clones, with more than 75% observed a single time.

Specimen: peripheral blood, collected in a trial of Ad26.COV2.S vaccine versus placebo. This TCR derives from a person aged 18-65 years who received the Ad26.COV2.S COVID-19 vaccine or a placebo. This chain joins TRBV19 and TRBJ1-5; D gene ambiguous. This chain's CDR3 is CASSRERGNQPQHF. The CDR3, as DNA: TGTGCCTCATCCCGGGAACGGGGCAATCAGCCCCAGCATTTT.